The entry below gives a single T cell receptor (beta chain) sequence along with its context. Clones were sequenced by immunoSEQ multiplex PCR, and TCRdb holds only the in-frame ones, with some missing. Among tens of thousands of clones, more than 70% were seen once, and the ten largest hold about 5.5%. The entry originates in a study of T cell changes during pregnancy in multiple sclerosis. Germline CDR1 is SGHRS and CDR2 is YFSETQ. The V and J ends lost 4 bases and 6 bases respectively, with 14 bases between them. The CDR3 runs 13 residues. The chain uses TRBV5-1 and TRBJ2-7; perhaps TRBD2 as D (6 bases). The sample consisted of CD8+ T cells from peripheral blood mononuclear cells, taken after pregnancy. The sequence was collected from a female donor in good health, enrolled as a control in a pregnancy study. The CDR3: CASSLEDSGEQYF. The CDR3 DNA reads as TGCGCCAGCAGCCTGGAGGATAGCGGCGAGCAGTACTTC.